These 25 T cell receptor beta chains share one sample of origin, sequenced in a study of cytomegalovirus exposure and HLA in healthy donors (dated by TCRdb to about 2017). The method behind the library was the immunoSEQ multiplex PCR assay. The multiplex PCR relied on a mix of 60 forward primers for TCR Vbeta segments and 13 reverse primers for TCR Jbeta segments. In its TCRdb copy, this immuneACCESS table keeps in-frame sequences only and misses some clones. Where compared with another copy, unresolved V genes explain less than half of these, and the others have no known cause. The sample table lists about 130,000 clones, 65% to 75% of them with a count of one. Clones ranked in the top ten supply 3% to 5% of the sample. Material for sequencing was PBMCs. The source of these receptors is a man aged 40-49 years in good health and CMV-seropositive.

The chain combines TRBV29-1 with TRBJ2-7; TRBD1 matches 7 bases. Looked up from germline, CDR1 is SQVTM and CDR2 is ANQGSEA. V was pared by 4 bases and J by 4 bases, with 10 bases of the junction left unmatched. This CDR3 contains 14 residues. The CDR3 loop reads CSVVRQGVLYEQYF. As DNA, the CDR3 is TGCAGCGTTGTAAGGCAGGGGGTGTTATACGAGCAGTACTTC.

The chain links TRBV6-1 to TRBJ1-3; TRBD1 matches 11 bases. V was pared by 8 bases and J by 5 bases, with 2 bases of the junction left unmatched. CDR1 is MNHNS and CDR2 is SASEGT in the germline V gene. The CDR3 loop spans 13 amino acids. The CDR3: CASRTGGRNTIYF. The CDR3 bases are TGTGCCAGCCGGACAGGGGGCAGAAACACCATATATTTT.

This chain joins TRBV4-3 and TRBJ2-7; TRBD1 matches at 10 bases. V shed 3 bases, J shed 2 bases, and the junction held 4 bases outside the gene matches. This CDR3 region has 15 residues. Germline CDR1 and CDR2: LGHNA and YSLEER. In DNA form, the CDR3 reads TGCGCCAGCAGCCAGCGGACAGGGGGGACCTACGAGCAGTACTTC. The encoded protein is CASSQRTGGTYEQYF.

This sequence joins TRBV19 and TRBJ1-1; D is perhaps TRBD1 (5 bases). Per germline, CDR1 LNHDA and CDR2 SQIVND (reference sequence). Trimming pared 5 bases from V and 5 bases from J, leaving 18 bases between. This CDR3 has 15 residues. CDR3 sequence reads: CASSVNSGGRTEAFF. The CDR3 coding sequence is TGTGCCAGTAGTGTGAACAGCGGGGGGAGGACTGAAGCTTTCTTT.

This clone turned up a few times. The CDR3 reads CASSPSWGDRGRSSGYTF. For the CDR3, the DNA is TGCGCCAGCAGCCCGTCATGGGGAGACAGGGGGCGCTCCTCTGGCTACACCTTC. The rearrangement links TRBV4-3 to TRBJ1-2; 10 positions agree with TRBD1. Germline trimming cut 4 bases from V and 7 bases from J; bases unmatched to any gene: 18. This CDR3 has 18 residues. Germline V gene sequence: CDR1 LGHNA, CDR2 YSLEER.

Here the CDR3 reads CASSLQGAGQPQHF. CDR3 DNA sequence: TGTGCCAGCAGTCTACAGGGGGCAGGTCAGCCCCAGCATTTT. The chain carries TRBV5-6 and TRBJ1-5; 9 bases line up with TRBD1. The germline CDR1 and CDR2 sequences are SGHDT and YYEEEE. This CDR3 has 14 amino acids. Unmatched junction bases numbered 6, after V lost 5 bases and J lost 6 bases. The variable domain in full, with the rest retrieved from reference TRBV5-6 and TRBJ1-5, is DAGVTQSPTHLIKTRGQQVTLRCSPKSGHDTVSWYQQALGQGPQFIFQYYEEEERQRGNFPDRFSGHQFPNYSSELNVNALLLGDSALYLCASSLQGAGQPQHFGDGTRLSIL.

The chain recombines TRBV5-5 with TRBJ2-2; possibly TRBD2 for D (6 bases). Trimming shortened V by 7 bases and J by 5 bases, and 12 bases separated the two germline ends. Germline V gene lookup returns CDR1 SGHKS and CDR2 YYEKEE (reference sequence). The CDR3 extends over 13 amino acids. CDR3 nucleotide sequence: TGTGCCAGCGGACGGGAGTGGACCGGGGAGCTGTTTTTT. Encoded protein: CASGREWTGELFF.

The CDR3: CASSLDLYLAGEPDTQYF. The CDR3 nucleotides read TGCGCCAGCAGCTTGGACCTCTATCTAGCGGGAGAACCTGATACGCAGTATTTT. The chain combines TRBV5-1 with TRBJ2-3; 10 bases fit TRBD2. This CDR3 contains 18 residues. With V trimmed by 0 bases and J by 6 bases, 13 bases remained unmatched. Per germline, CDR1 SGHRS and CDR2 YFSETQ.

This clone turned up a few times. The chain combines TRBV4-3 with TRBJ2-5; 16 bases fit TRBD2. Germline values: CDR1 LGHNA, CDR2 YSLEER. Losses at the gene ends were 3 bases for V and 1 base for J; bases not matched to a gene: 5. CDR3 length: 18 residues. The CDR3 is CASSQGLAGGGPQETQYF. DNA of the CDR3: TGCGCCAGCAGCCAGGGACTAGCGGGAGGGGGCCCCCAAGAGACCCAGTACTTC.

The J gene is TRBJ2-3, the V gene TRBV16; a possible D gene is TRBD1 (5 bases). With 4 bases removed from V and 2 bases from J, the gap between germline ends came to 13 bases. Germline CDR1 reads KGHSY; CDR2 reads FQNENV. The CDR3 runs to 15 residues. CDR3 bases: TGTGCCAGCAGCCCAGATATAGGGGCCACAGATACGCAGTATTTT. Amino acids: CASSPDIGATDTQYF.

This clone has a handful of counts. This chain links TRBV19 with TRBJ2-5; the D gene is possibly TRBD2 (6 bases). Trimming removed 3 bases from V and 5 bases from J, with 16 bases in between. The V gene's germline CDR1 is LNHDA and CDR2 SQIVND (reference sequence). The CDR3 loop spans 15 amino acids. Written as DNA, the CDR3 is TGTGCCAGTAGTATCGGGGCGGGGTCGGGTGAGACCCAGTACTTC. It encodes CASSIGAGSGETQYF.

The chain couples TRBV7-9 to TRBJ1-2; D not resolved. The ends were cut back, 1 base at V and 0 bases at J, with 9 bases in the middle. Germline-derived CDR1 and CDR2 are SEHNR and FQNEAQ (reference sequence). The CDR3 sequence is 15 residues long. CDR3 amino acids: CASSLGPQANYGYTF. Here the CDR3 DNA reads TGTGCCAGCAGCTTAGGGCCCCAAGCTAACTATGGCTACACCTTC.

This clone is a singleton in its sample. The chain joins TRBV5-4 to TRBJ2-5, with TRBD2 matching 7 bases. Unmatched junction bases numbered 8, after V lost 1 base and J lost 5 bases. This CDR3 comprises 15 residues. The germline CDR1 and CDR2 sequences are SGHNT and YYREEE (reference sequence). DNA of the CDR3: TGTGCCAGCAGCTTGTCACCCAGCGGGGCTGAGACCCAGTACTTC. Protein product: CASSLSPSGAETQYF.

This clone appeared a single time. The chain employs TRBV11-2 and TRBJ2-1; TRBD2 aligns across 10 bases. After removal of 7 bases from V and 9 bases from J, the junction contained 9 bases not matched to a gene. Germline V gives CDR1 SGHAT, CDR2 FQNNGV. This CDR3 has 14 amino acids. DNA of the CDR3: TGTGCCAGCACCCGAGCGGGAGGGCCTGGTGAGCAGTTCTTC. Its translation: CASTRAGGPGEQFF.

CDR3 in DNA: TGTGCCAGCAGTTTATGGGGCGGGGGGGCCTCCTACAATGAGCAGTTCTTC. Translated, it gives CASSLWGGGASYNEQFF. V is TRBV27 and J is TRBJ2-1, with 9 bases identical to TRBD2. This CDR3 is 17 amino acids long. V lost 1 base to trimming and J lost 0 bases; unmatched junction nucleotides: 4. The germline CDR1 and CDR2 sequences are MNHEY and SMNVEV (reference sequence).

The sample holds a few counts of this clone. The rearrangement links TRBV5-1 to TRBJ1-1; possibly TRBD1 for D (5 bases). This CDR3 is built from 14 residues. Germline V gene lookup returns CDR1 SGHRS and CDR2 YFSETQ. Deletions cut 3 bases from V and 1 base from J, with 10 bases between. CDR3 sequence (DNA): TGCGCCAGCAGCTGGGAAACAGGGAACACTGAAGCTTTCTTT. Encoded protein: CASSWETGNTEAFF.

This clone was recorded a few times. This chain connects TRBV7-9 to TRBJ1-4; D not resolved. The CDR3 has 13 residues. In germline, CDR1 is SEHNR, CDR2 FQNEAQ (reference sequence). V lost 6 bases, J lost 8 bases, and 13 bases lay in between. The CDR3 nucleotides read TGTGCCAGCAGGTACGAGGTTGAAGAAAAACTGTTTTTT. It translates to CASRYEVEEKLFF.

This chain links TRBV6-1 with TRBJ1-1; no reliable D call. V was shortened by 10 bases and J by 2 bases, with 17 bases between the two germline ends. The CDR3 is 14 amino acids. Per germline, CDR1 MNHNS and CDR2 SASEGT. DNA for the CDR3: TGTGCCACCCCCTCGGGGTACTTTAACACTGAAGCTTTCTTT. Encoded protein: CATPSGYFNTEAFF.

This clone was seen only a few times. The CDR3 reads CAISESTSGAEQYF. The DNA for the CDR3 is TGTGCCATCAGTGAGTCGACTAGCGGGGCAGAGCAGTACTTC. The chain links TRBV10-3 to TRBJ2-7; TRBD2 matches at 11 bases. The CDR3 is 14 residues long. In germline, CDR1 is ENHRY, CDR2 SYGVKD. V lost 0 bases, J lost 7 bases, and 2 bases stayed unmatched.

This clone appeared once. The chain recombines TRBV7-9 with TRBJ1-5, with 10 positions matching TRBD1. From germline, CDR1 is SEHNR and CDR2 FQNEAQ (reference sequence). The J segment lost 6 bases and the V segment lost 1 base, leaving 6 bases of the junction unmatched. CDR3 length equals 16 residues. CDR3 protein: CASSLGQGALGQPQHF. In nucleotides, the CDR3 is TGTGCCAGCAGCTTAGGACAGGGGGCTTTGGGTCAGCCCCAGCATTTT. The full variable domain, completed using reference TRBV7-9 and TRBJ1-5, is DTGVSQNPRHKITKRGQNVTFRCDPISEHNRLYWYRQTLGQGPEFLTYFQNEAQLEKSRLLSDRFSAERPKGSFSTLEIQRTEQGDSAMYLCASSLGQGALGQPQHFGDGTRLSIL.

This chain uses TRBV28 with TRBJ2-7; the match to TRBD2 covers 8 bases. Germline CDR1 and CDR2: MDHEN and SYDVKM. V shed 7 bases and J 2 bases; nucleotides not matched to a gene: 7. CDR3 size: 14 residues. The CDR3: CASNELAGTYEQYF. The CDR3 DNA sequence: TGTGCCAGCAACGAGTTAGCGGGGACCTACGAGCAGTACTTC.

This chain joins TRBV6-5 and TRBJ1-1; TRBD1 matches 8 bases. The CDR3 has 14 amino acids. Germline V gene sequence: CDR1 MNHEY, CDR2 SVGAGI. Trimming at V came to 0 bases and at J to 6 bases, leaving 3 bases not matched to a gene. CDR3 amino acids: CASSYSGTGAEAFF. The DNA of the CDR3 is TGTGCCAGCAGTTACTCGGGGACAGGCGCTGAAGCTTTCTTT.

This clone was seen more than once but under ten times. The chain uses TRBV11-3 and TRBJ2-2, with 7 positions matching TRBD1. This CDR3 is built from 15 residues. V dropped 5 bases and J dropped 6; count of bases not matched to a gene: 9. The germline V gene encodes CDR1 SGHNT and CDR2 YENEEA. CDR3 in amino acids: CASSSGTGVPGELFF. For the CDR3, the DNA is TGTGCCAGCAGCAGTGGAACAGGGGTTCCCGGGGAGCTGTTTTTT.

The gene calls are TRBV2 and TRBJ2-7; 12 bases fit TRBD2. Germline V gene sequence: CDR1 SNHLY, CDR2 FYNNEI. The V and J ends lost 7 bases and 2 bases, in that order; junction bases with no gene match: 15. The length of the CDR3 is 18 residues. This chain's CDR3 is CASISTSGRTSGAYEQYF. The CDR3 region has the DNA TGTGCCAGCATTTCGACTAGCGGGAGAACGTCTGGCGCCTACGAGCAGTACTTC.

The chain has TRBV2 and TRBJ2-5; 9 bases match TRBD1. This CDR3 is built from 15 residues. The trim removed 5 bases at V and 5 bases at J, leaving 9 bases unmatched. Germline values: CDR1 SNHLY, CDR2 FYNNEI. CDR3 amino acids: CASSPDRGLSETQYF. Written as DNA, the CDR3 is TGTGCCAGCAGTCCTGACAGGGGGTTGTCTGAGACCCAGTACTTC.